This note documents a single T cell receptor beta chain sequence. This entry comes from a study of CD8+ T cells in alopecia areata. With V trimmed by 1 base and J by 2 bases, 5 bases remained unmatched. This CDR3 contains 15 residues. Germline assignment: CDR1 SGHDT and CDR2 YYEEEE. Extracted RNA was reverse transcribed, and the resulting cDNA served as sequencing template. The table came from immunoSEQ multiplex PCR; TCRdb's copy has only in-frame clones and leaves some out. The data hold 150,000 or so clones, with 45% to 60% observed a single time. The clonotype comes from a human donor in good health. Sequencing was carried out using CD4+ T cells sorted from blood. The chain joins TRBV5-6 to TRBJ1-1; 7 nucleotides align to TRBD1. This chain's CDR3 is CASSLLGTDNTEAFF. The CDR3 nucleotides read TGTGCCAGCAGCTTGCTGGGGACAGATAACACTGAAGCTTTCTTT. The full variable domain, in which reference TRBV5-6 and TRBJ1-1 provide the parts outside the CDR3, is DAGVTQSPTHLIKTRGQQVTLRCSPKSGHDTVSWYQQALGQGPQFIFQYYEEEERQRGNFPDRFSGHQFPNYSSELNVNALLLGDSALYLCASSLLGTDNTEAFFGQGTRLTVV.